The rows below give T cell receptor beta chains drawn from one sample of a study of monozygotic twins with inflammatory bowel disease. TCRdb reprocessed the 5' RACE reads; each CDR3 protein has one entry and no DNA is given. The repertoire table contains about 210,000 distinct CDR3 sequences. Material for sequencing was blood. All receptors come from a human donor with ulcerative colitis or Crohn's disease, or a healthy co-twin of an affected twin (not recorded which). The CDR3 runs from the conserved cysteine through the conserved F or W. The order of the fields is V gene, J gene, CDR3 protein.

V: TRBV29-1; J: TRBJ1-1; CDR3: CSVQKGVSEAFF
V: TRBV20-1; J: TRBJ1-1; CDR3: CSAPSAGGGTEAFF
V: TRBV29-1; J: TRBJ2-7; CDR3: CSVELGSYEQYF
V: TRBV12-3/TRBV12-4; J: TRBJ2-4; CDR3: CASSPHGAGTGHIQYF
V: TRBV5-3; J: TRBJ2-1; CDR3: CARSSGQEEFNEQFF
V: TRBV19; J: TRBJ2-1; CDR3: CASSAVGSYNEQFF
V: TRBV19; J: TRBJ2-7; CDR3: CASARGISYEQYF
V: TRBV24-1; J: TRBJ2-1; CDR3: CATSDLAVGQSSYNEQFF
V: TRBV4-1; J: TRBJ2-1; CDR3: CASSLASGGIGEQFF
V: TRBV6-2/TRBV6-3; J: TRBJ2-5; CDR3: CAIQAGGRRETQYF
V: TRBV20-1; J: TRBJ2-5; CDR3: CSAGTSQETQYF
V: TRBV7-9; J: TRBJ2-2; CDR3: CASSLSLGPGELFF
V: TRBV6-5; J: TRBJ1-1; CDR3: CASSYSGGTTEAFF
V: TRBV20-1; J: TRBJ2-3; CDR3: CSALPGIPGLTDTQYF
V: TRBV6-2/TRBV6-3; J: TRBJ1-5; CDR3: CASSRQSQESVFSNQPQHF
V: TRBV6-5; J: TRBJ2-3; CDR3: CATGDTDMQYF
V: TRBV9; J: TRBJ1-4; CDR3: CASSPRTSATNEKLFF
V: TRBV7-2; J: TRBJ2-5; CDR3: CASSLGSGGGQETQYF
V: TRBV7-6; J: TRBJ1-1; CDR3: CASSLGDRTEAFF
V: TRBV12-3/TRBV12-4; J: TRBJ1-1; CDR3: CASSFRDRVNTEAFF
V: TRBV7-2; J: TRBJ1-4; CDR3: CASSLTSVAGVGEKLFF
V: TRBV5-1; J: TRBJ2-1; CDR3: CASRMTSGSNEQFF
V: TRBV24-1; J: TRBJ1-5; CDR3: CATSDEQDRRICQPQHF
V: TRBV6-5; J: TRBJ2-2; CDR3: CASSYDSLGELFF
V: TRBV20-1; J: TRBJ2-3; CDR3: CSARDVGGTTDTQYF
V: TRBV6-2/TRBV6-3; J: TRBJ2-2; CDR3: CASSLGTANTGELFF